These 22 T cell receptor beta chains share one sample of origin, sequenced in a study of radiotherapy plus CTLA-4 blockade in lung cancer. Sequencing used immunoSEQ multiplex PCR; TCRdb keeps in-frame clones, though not all of them. Among about 97,000 clones listed, about four fifths were seen once. Sequencing used peripheral blood, obtained from a patient treated with radiotherapy plus ipilimumab. These receptors originate from a human donor with non-small cell lung cancer who had a partial response to radiotherapy plus ipilimumab. Some clones in this sample may be carry-over from other donors' samples.

The chain carries TRBV5-1 and TRBJ2-5; possible D gene TRBD2, 5 bases. Germline V gives CDR1 SGHRS, CDR2 YFSETQ. The CDR3 length is 15 residues. V lost 4 bases to trimming and J lost 0 bases, with 13 bases between them. The CDR3 nucleotides read TGCGCCAGCAGCACCCAAGGACTGTACCAAGAGACCCAGTACTTC. This sequence encodes CASSTQGLYQETQYF.

The V gene is TRBV7-8, the J gene TRBJ2-7; perhaps TRBD2 as D (6 bases). The CDR3 loop spans 16 amino acids. Germline V gene sequence: CDR1 SGHVS, CDR2 FQNEAQ. The V end lost 4 bases, the J end lost 2 bases, and 18 bases lay between the germline ends. The CDR3 here is CASSSPFAAGPYEQYF. CDR3 sequence (DNA): TGTGCCAGCAGCTCACCCTTTGCGGCGGGGCCCTACGAGCAGTACTTC.

The V call is TRBV11-2, the J call TRBJ2-7, with 11 nucleotides matching TRBD2. The CDR3 length is 15 residues. The V gene's germline CDR1 is SGHAT and CDR2 FQNNGV. J lost 12 bases, V lost 6 bases, and 16 bases had no gene match. CDR3 protein: CASRPISGGAKEVYF. DNA of the CDR3: TGTGCCAGCAGGCCGATTAGCGGGGGGGCCAAGGAAGTGTACTTC.

The V gene is TRBV7-2, the J gene TRBJ2-1, with D perhaps matching TRBD1 (6 bases). V was pared by 0 bases and J by 7 bases, with 22 bases between. From germline, CDR1 is SGHTA and CDR2 FQGNSA. This CDR3 region has 18 residues. This CDR3 is CASSLASRGSPTFNEQFF. The DNA for the CDR3 is TGTGCCAGCAGCTTAGCTAGTAGGGGGAGTCCCACTTTTAATGAGCAGTTCTTC.

This chain connects TRBV4-1 to TRBJ2-5; D unresolved. TRBJ2-7 matches the DNA end more closely, so the J call is doubtful. CDR1 and CDR2 (germline): MGHRA, YSYEKL. This CDR3 region has 15 residues. In DNA form, the CDR3 reads TGCGCCAGCAGCCCCATTTTAATCGCGTCCTACGAGCAGTACTTC. Protein sequence: CASSPILIASYEQYF.

This chain uses TRBV19 with TRBJ2-3; 12 nucleotides match TRBD2. The V gene's germline CDR1 is LNHDA and CDR2 SQIVND (reference sequence). The CDR3 is made up of 16 amino acids. Trimming took 3 bases from V and 2 from J; bases not matched to a gene: 3. CDR3 DNA sequence: TGTGCCAGTAGTATGACTAGCGGGAGTTCCACAGATACGCAGTATTTT. It specifies CASSMTSGSSTDTQYF.

The chain uses TRBV19 and TRBJ2-6, with 11 bases lining up with TRBD1. This CDR3 spans 16 amino acids. The germline gives CDR1 LNHDA, CDR2 SQIVND (reference sequence). The CDR3 sequence: CPNPGQGVSGANVLTF. In DNA, the CDR3 is TGTCCAAACCCGGGACAGGGGGTTTCTGGGGCCAACGTCCTGACTTTC.

The chain has TRBV5-8 and TRBJ2-7; 10 nucleotides match TRBD1. V was pared by 2 bases and J by 5 bases, with 13 bases of the junction left unmatched. The germline V gene encodes CDR1 SGHTS and CDR2 YDEGEE. The length of the CDR3 is 17 residues. CDR3 in amino acids: CASSFVFSGQGIDEQYF. CDR3 nucleotide sequence: TGTGCCAGCAGCTTTGTCTTTTCGGGACAGGGGATCGACGAGCAGTACTTC.

V gene TRBV6-8 combines with J gene TRBJ1-3; a weak D match, TRBD1 (5 bases). CDR3 length: 14 amino acids. Germline CDR1 and CDR2: MNHGY and SAAAGT. Trimming removed 7 bases at V and 4 bases at J, with 14 bases between. The CDR3 coding sequence is TGTGCCAGCATAGAGGCGGGGGTCGGAAACACCATATATTTT. Translation: CASIEAGVGNTIYF.

V gene TRBV5-6 combines with J gene TRBJ1-1; D gene ambiguous. V was shortened by 4 bases and J by 3 bases, with 7 bases between the two germline ends. The CDR3 consists of 12 residues. Per germline, CDR1 SGHDT and CDR2 YYEEEE. For the CDR3, the DNA is TGTGCCAGCAGCGTGTACTACACTGAAGCTTTCTTT. Translated, it gives CASSVYYTEAFF.

This clone has only one observation. This rearrangement joins TRBV18 to TRBJ2-3; D is ambiguous. Trimming removed 2 bases from V and 0 bases from J, with 6 bases in between. Per the germline V gene, CDR1 is KGHSH and CDR2 is LQKENI. The length of the CDR3 is 14 residues. CDR3 coding DNA: TGTGCCAGCTCACCAAGAGGTAGCACAGATACGCAGTATTTT. Translating gives CASSPRGSTDTQYF.

The chain combines TRBV11-3 with TRBJ2-7; D not certain. The germline gives CDR1 SGHNT, CDR2 YENEEA. The CDR3 runs 16 residues. Trimming cost V 0 bases and J 8 bases, with 20 bases left between them. The CDR3 DNA reads TGTGCCAGCAGCTTAGATTTGAGCCCCGTTTCTCCTCAGCAGTACTTC. Translating gives CASSLDLSPVSPQQYF. Complete variable domain (other parts from reference TRBV11-3 and TRBJ2-7): EAGVVQSPRYKIIEKKQPVAFWCNPISGHNTLYWYLQNLGQGPELLIRYENEEAVDDSQLPKDRFSAERLKGVDSTLKIQPAELGDSAVYLCASSLDLSPVSPQQYFGPGTRLTVT.

The J gene is TRBJ2-1, the V gene TRBV11-2; 7 bases line up with TRBD2. The CDR3 has 16 residues. J gave up 4 bases and V 1 base, and 7 bases lay outside the gene matches. In germline, CDR1 is SGHAT, CDR2 FQNNGV. The CDR3 coding sequence is TGTGCCAGCAGCTTAGGGAGCGGGACCCAATACAATGAGCAGTTCTTC. The encoded protein is CASSLGSGTQYNEQFF.

This sequence joins TRBV5-1 and TRBJ2-1; TRBD2 aligns across 7 bases. The junction had 7 bases not matched to a gene; V was cut back by 1 base and J by 3 bases. The germline V gene encodes CDR1 SGHRS and CDR2 YFSETQ. The CDR3 consists of 16 residues. CDR3 in amino acids: CASSLPTSDLYNEQFF. CDR3 DNA: TGCGCCAGCAGCTTGCCTACTAGCGATCTCTACAATGAGCAGTTCTTC.

This clone was picked up one time. The chain employs TRBV9 and TRBJ1-1; a weak D match, TRBD1 (5 bases). Germline values: CDR1 SGDLS, CDR2 YYNGEE. This CDR3 region has 13 residues. The germline V and J ends were trimmed by 4 bases and 2 bases, with 9 bases remaining between them. The CDR3 reads CASSQQENTEAFF. The CDR3 DNA is TGTGCCAGCAGCCAACAGGAAAACACTGAAGCTTTCTTT.

V usage is TRBV30 and J usage is TRBJ1-1, with 7 bases lining up with TRBD1. J gave up 3 bases and V 4 bases, and 11 bases lay outside the gene matches. CDR3 length: 15 residues. Germline values: CDR1 GTSNPN, CDR2 SVGIG (reference sequence). CDR3 sequence reads: CAWTVKGARDTEAFF. The CDR3 nucleotides read TGTGCCTGGACCGTAAAGGGGGCGCGTGACACTGAAGCTTTCTTT.

This clone was detected many times. The J gene is TRBJ2-7, the V gene TRBV6-1; TRBD1 aligns across 9 bases. In germline, CDR1 is MNHNS, CDR2 SASEGT. V trimming: 5 bases; J trimming: 0 bases; junction bases outside the gene matches: 5. This CDR3 contains 15 residues. The CDR3 reads CASSQRDRVSYEQYF. The CDR3 DNA follows: TGTGCCAGCAGTCAACGGGACAGGGTCTCCTACGAGCAGTACTTC.

The chain couples TRBV6-6 to TRBJ1-1; D gene uncertain. The CDR3 contains 13 residues. Germline lookup yields CDR1 MNHNY and CDR2 SVGAGI (reference sequence). V dropped 8 bases and J dropped 0 bases, with 10 bases sitting between them. The CDR3 spells CASAFGMNTEAFF. The CDR3 DNA reads as TGTGCCAGCGCCTTCGGGATGAACACTGAAGCTTTCTTT.

This sequence joins TRBV5-6 and TRBJ1-6; D uncertain. Germline loops: CDR1 SGHDT, CDR2 YYEEEE. The CDR3 has 16 amino acids. The germline V and J ends were trimmed by 0 bases and 1 base, with 8 bases remaining between them. The CDR3 loop is CASSLAGESYNSPLHF. The CDR3 DNA reads as TGTGCCAGCAGCTTGGCCGGGGAATCCTATAATTCACCCCTCCACTTT.

The rearrangement uses TRBV28 and TRBJ2-5; the match to TRBD2 covers 9 bases. The DNA end is a closer match to TRBJ2-7, so the J assignment may be wrong. CDR3 length: 14 residues. Germline loops: CDR1 MDHEN, CDR2 SYDVKM. CDR3 loop: CASKPSGTIYEQYF. In DNA form, the CDR3 reads TGTGCCAGCAAGCCTAGCGGGACTATCTACGAGCAGTACTTC.

This chain connects TRBV28 to TRBJ2-7; 10 nucleotides align to TRBD1. The CDR3 is 17 residues long. Germline CDR1 reads MDHEN; CDR2 reads SYDVKM. The J segment lost 2 bases and the V segment lost 6 bases, leaving 13 bases of the junction unmatched. The CDR3 region is CASSSVRGTGVPYEQYF. The CDR3 DNA reads as TGTGCCAGCAGCTCAGTTAGAGGGACAGGGGTCCCCTACGAGCAGTACTTC.

J is TRBJ1-5 and V is TRBV28, with D hard to call. V shed 3 bases and J shed 6 bases, with 15 bases lying between them. The CDR3 is made up of 15 amino acids. Germline V gene data show CDR1 as MDHEN and CDR2 as SYDVKM. CDR3 sequence (DNA): TGTGCCAGCAGTTTTCTCGTGACTTCGCGTCAGCCCCAGCATTTT. Translation gives CASSFLVTSRQPQHF.